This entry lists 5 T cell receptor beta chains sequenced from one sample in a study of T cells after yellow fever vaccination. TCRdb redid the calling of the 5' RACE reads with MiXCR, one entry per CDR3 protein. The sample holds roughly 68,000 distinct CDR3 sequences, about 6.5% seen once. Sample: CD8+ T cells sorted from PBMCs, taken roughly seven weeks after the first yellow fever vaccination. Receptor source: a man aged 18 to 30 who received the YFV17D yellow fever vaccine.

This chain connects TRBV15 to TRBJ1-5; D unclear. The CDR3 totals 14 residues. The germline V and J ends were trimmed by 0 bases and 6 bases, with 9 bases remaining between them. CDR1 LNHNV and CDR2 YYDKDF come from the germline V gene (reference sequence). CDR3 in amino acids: CATSRDRSFQPQHF. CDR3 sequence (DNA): TGTGCCACCAGCAGAGATCGGAGTTTTCAGCCCCAGCATTTT.

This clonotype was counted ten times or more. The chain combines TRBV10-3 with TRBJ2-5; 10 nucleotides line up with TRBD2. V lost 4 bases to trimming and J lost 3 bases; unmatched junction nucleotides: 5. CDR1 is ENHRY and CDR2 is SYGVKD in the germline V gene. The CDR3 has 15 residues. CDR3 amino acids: CAISGASGGKETQYF. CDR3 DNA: TGTGCCATCAGTGGGGCTAGCGGGGGAAAAGAGACCCAGTACTTC.

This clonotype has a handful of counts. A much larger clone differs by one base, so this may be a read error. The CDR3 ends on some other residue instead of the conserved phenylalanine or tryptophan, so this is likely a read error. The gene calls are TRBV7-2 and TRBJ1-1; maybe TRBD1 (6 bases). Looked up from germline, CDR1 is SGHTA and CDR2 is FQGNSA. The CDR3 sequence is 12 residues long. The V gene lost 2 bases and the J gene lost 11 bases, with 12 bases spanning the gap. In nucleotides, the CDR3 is TGTGCCAGCAGCTTAATCGGGGGCGACGCTTTCTCT. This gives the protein CASSLIGGDAFS.

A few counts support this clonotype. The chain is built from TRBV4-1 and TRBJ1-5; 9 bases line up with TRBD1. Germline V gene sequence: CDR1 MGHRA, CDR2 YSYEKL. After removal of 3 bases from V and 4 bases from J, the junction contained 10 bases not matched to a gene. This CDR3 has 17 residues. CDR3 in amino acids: CASSQFVDRGGNQPQHF. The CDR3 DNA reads TGCGCCAGCAGCCAGTTTGTGGACAGGGGAGGGAATCAGCCCCAGCATTTT.

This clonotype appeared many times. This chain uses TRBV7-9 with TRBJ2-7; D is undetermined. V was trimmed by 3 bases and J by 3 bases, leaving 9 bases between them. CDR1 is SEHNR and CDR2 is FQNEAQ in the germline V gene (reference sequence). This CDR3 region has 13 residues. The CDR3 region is CASSFGLVYEQYF. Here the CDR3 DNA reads TGTGCCAGCAGCTTTGGGTTGGTCTACGAGCAGTACTTC.